The rows below give T cell receptor beta chains drawn from one sample of a study of blood T cell repertoires in COVID-19. Profiling relied on immunoSEQ multiplex PCR, and the TCRdb table lists in-frame clones only, not all of them. The data hold under 200,000 clones, with roughly nine tenths observed a single time. Sequencing was done on a sample of peripheral blood. These receptor sequences come from a woman in her 70s with acute or convalescent COVID-19. The CDR3 runs from the conserved cysteine through the conserved F or W. D genes are given only for firm matches. Size values are once, few and many counts, or a class for expanded clones, and some rows have none.

abundance	v_gene	j_gene	d_gene	CDR3aa	CDR3nt
NA	TRBV11-3	TRBJ1-6	NA	CASSSRSGEGYNSPLHF	TGTGCCAGCAGCTCGAGGTCGGGGGAAGGATATAATTCACCCCTCCACTTT
NA	TRBV7-9	TRBJ1-1	TRBD1	CASSSGTGAILAFF	TGTGCCAGCAGCTCCGGGACAGGGGCGATTTTGGCTTTCTTT
NA	TRBV12-5	TRBJ2-7	NA	CASAIATGGAYEQYF	TGTGCTAGTGCCATAGCAACAGGGGGGGCCTACGAGCAGTACTTC
NA	TRBV6-5	TRBJ1-5	NA	CASSYERPGSNQPQHF	TGTGCCAGCAGTTACGAGCGTCCCGGAAGCAATCAGCCCCAGCATTTT
NA	TRBV14	TRBJ2-1	TRBD1	CASSQDPGQGTYNEQFF	TGTGCCAGCAGCCAAGATCCTGGACAGGGTACCTACAATGAGCAGTTCTTC
NA	TRBV28	TRBJ1-2	TRBD1	CASFQQGAKDGYTF	TGTGCCAGCTTCCAACAGGGGGCTAAAGATGGCTACACCTTC
NA	TRBV27	TRBJ2-3	TRBD2	CASSLAWTSGRPSSRDTQYF	TGTGCCAGCAGTTTGGCCTGGACTAGCGGGAGACCATCAAGTCGGGATACGCAGTATTTT
NA	TRBV7-9	TRBJ2-7	NA	CASSFGRSSGYEQYF	TGTGCCAGCAGCTTTGGCAGATCCTCTGGCTACGAGCAGTACTTC
NA	TRBV5-6	TRBJ2-3	TRBD2	CASSFSGGATDTQYF	TGTGCCAGCAGCTTTAGCGGGGGGGCCACAGATACGCAGTATTTT
NA	TRBV28	TRBJ2-3	TRBD2	CASSGGGGTDTQYF	TGTGCCAGCAGTGGTGGGGGGGGCACAGATACGCAGTATTTT
NA	TRBV12-5	TRBJ2-7	NA	CASGSPTVYEQYF	TGTGCTAGTGGTTCTCCGACAGTCTACGAGCAGTACTTC
NA	TRBV11-2	TRBJ2-5	NA	CASRTVRAETQYF	TGTGCCAGCCGGACAGTAAGGGCAGAGACCCAGTACTTC
NA	TRBV7-2	TRBJ1-1	NA	CASTHGSGVNTEAFF	TGTGCCAGCACCCACGGAAGCGGGGTGAACACTGAAGCTTTCTTT
NA	TRBV5-4	TRBJ2-5	NA	CASSLPHREETQYF	TGTGCCAGCAGCTTGCCCCACAGGGAAGAGACCCAGTACTTC
NA	TRBV6-5	TRBJ1-1	NA	CASSQTGMNTEAFF	TGTGCCAGCAGCCAAACAGGGATGAACACTGAAGCTTTCTTT
NA	TRBV5-4	TRBJ2-2	NA	CASSSNTGELFF	TGTGCCAGCAGCTCTAACACCGGGGAGCTGTTTTTT
NA	TRBV7-9	TRBJ2-2	NA	CASSLGSLYTGELFF	TGTGCCAGCAGCTTAGGATCACTTTACACCGGGGAGCTGTTTTTT
NA	TRBV19	TRBJ1-2	NA	CASTLAPENYGYTF	TGTGCCAGTACCCTAGCGCCGGAGAACTATGGCTACACCTTC
NA	TRBV7-3	TRBJ2-1	TRBD1	CASSFRQGGNEQFF	TGTGCCAGCAGCTTCCGACAGGGTGGGAATGAGCAGTTCTTC
NA	TRBV19	TRBJ2-3	TRBD2	CASSIHGTSGRRGSTDTQYF	TGTGCCAGTAGTATCCACGGGACTAGCGGGAGAAGAGGGAGCACAGATACGCAGTATTTT
NA	TRBV5-1	TRBJ2-5	TRBD2	CASSFGLAGPMETQYF	TGCGCCAGCAGCTTTGGACTAGCGGGACCGATGGAGACCCAGTACTTC
NA	TRBV10-1	TRBJ2-1	TRBD2	CASSRGDNEQFF	TGCGCCAGCAGCCGGGGGGACAATGAGCAGTTCTTC
NA	TRBV5-1	TRBJ2-3	NA	CASSSGGAADTQYF	TGCGCCAGCAGCTCTGGGGGGGCAGCAGATACGCAGTATTTT
NA	TRBV7-2	TRBJ1-5	TRBD1	CASSLWTGDQPQHF	TGTGCCAGCAGCCTCTGGACAGGGGACCAGCCCCAGCATTTT
few	TRBV11-2	TRBJ2-5	NA	CASRRPSVETQYF	TGTGCCAGCAGACGTCCGTCGGTCGAGACCCAGTACTTC
NA	TRBV11-2	TRBJ1-3	NA	CASSFDSSRNTIYF	TGTGCCAGCAGCTTTGATAGTTCGCGAAACACCATATATTTT